These 11 T cell receptor beta chains were all obtained from the same sample, sequenced in a study of cytomegalovirus exposure and HLA in healthy donors. Use of 60 Vbeta and 13 Jbeta primers characterized the PCR. Libraries were prepared by immunoSEQ multiplex PCR; TCRdb keeps only in-frame clonotypes and omits some of them. This sample yields approximately 100,000 clones, of which around 60% are seen a single time; about 3.5% belongs to the top ten. Sequencing used PBMCs. These receptors came from a man aged 55 to 70 in good health and CMV-seronegative.

This clone has only one observation. The CDR3 region has the DNA TGTGCTAACACAGGGCAGTTCGGCGAGCAGTACTTC. Protein product: CANTGQFGEQYF. The V call is TRBV7-7, the J call TRBJ2-7; possibly TRBD1 for D (6 bases). This CDR3 region has 12 residues. Germline CDR1 SSHAT, CDR2 FNYEAQ (reference sequence).

This clone was recorded a few times. The gene calls are TRBV9 and TRBJ2-3; 9 bases agree with TRBD2. The trim removed 0 bases at V and 2 bases at J, leaving 7 bases unmatched. The V gene's germline CDR1 is SGDLS and CDR2 YYNGEE. This CDR3 contains 17 residues. The CDR3 coding sequence is TGTGCCAGCAGCGTAGGAGCTAGCGGGGCAAACACAGATACGCAGTATTTT. It encodes CASSVGASGANTDTQYF.

In its sample, this clone was seen a few times. The genes are TRBV11-3 and TRBJ2-5, with TRBD1 as a possible D gene (5 bases). The germline V gene has CDR1 SGHNT and CDR2 YENEEA. V was shortened by 8 bases and J by 1 base, with 11 bases between the two germline ends. CDR3 size: 13 residues. CDR3 loop: CASQGFIQETQYF. CDR3 nucleotides: TGTGCCAGCCAGGGATTCATCCAAGAGACCCAGTACTTC.

The chain recombines TRBV25-1 with TRBJ2-5; 7 bases map to TRBD1. The CDR3 contains 17 residues. Germline V gene sequence: CDR1 MGHDK, CDR2 SYGVNS. V dropped 1 base and J dropped 2; count of bases not matched to a gene: 10. CDR3 residues: CASSELGRQGVQETQYF. The CDR3 nucleotides are TGTGCCAGCAGTGAATTAGGAAGGCAGGGGGTTCAAGAGACCCAGTACTTC.

This clone was observed a few times. The chain couples TRBV27 to TRBJ1-3; 7 nucleotides match TRBD1. V lost 3 bases to trimming and J lost 0 bases; unmatched junction nucleotides: 11. Germline loops: CDR1 MNHEY, CDR2 SMNVEV (reference sequence). The CDR3 spans 18 residues. This chain's CDR3 is CASSLKALGQNSGNTIYF. The CDR3 DNA reads as TGTGCCAGCAGTTTGAAGGCCCTGGGACAGAACTCTGGAAACACCATATATTTT.

This clone was observed a few times. This chain uses TRBV7-8 with TRBJ2-3; D is unresolved. The CDR3 length is 13 residues. Trimming cost V 3 bases and J 6 bases, with 10 bases left between them. Looked up from germline, CDR1 is SGHVS and CDR2 is FQNEAQ. The DNA for the CDR3 is TGTGCCAGCAGCTTTCGGTCTAAGGATACGCAGTATTTT. It translates to CASSFRSKDTQYF.

This chain links TRBV27 with TRBJ2-3; D ambiguous. The CDR3 runs 13 residues. Germline loops: CDR1 MNHEY, CDR2 SMNVEV (reference sequence). V was pared by 3 bases and J by 3 bases, with 7 bases between. CDR3 DNA: TGTGCCAGCAGTTTTGTAGATACAGATACGCAGTATTTT. Its protein product is CASSFVDTDTQYF.

The rearrangement links TRBV6-5 to TRBJ1-3; D is perhaps TRBD1 (6 bases). This CDR3 spans 15 amino acids. The ends were cut back, 6 bases at V and 2 bases at J, with 14 bases in the middle. The germline gives CDR1 MNHEY, CDR2 SVGAGI. The CDR3 loop is CASSRQERAGNTIYF. CDR3 DNA sequence: TGTGCCAGCAGCCGACAGGAACGTGCTGGAAACACCATATATTTT.

CDR3 amino acids: CASSLGAQALQETQYF. As DNA, the CDR3 is TGCGCCAGCAGCTTGGGCGCGCAGGCCCTACAAGAGACCCAGTACTTC. V is TRBV5-1 and J is TRBJ2-5, with D hard to call. The length of the CDR3 is 16 residues. Germline values: CDR1 SGHRS, CDR2 YFSETQ. The V gene lost 0 bases and the J gene lost 2 bases, with 14 bases spanning the gap.

Turning to this clone: Other nucleotide sequences from this sample produce the same CDR3. The chain employs TRBV5-1 and TRBJ2-6; the D is unclear. There are 15 residues in the CDR3. Germline V gene data show CDR1 as SGHRS and CDR2 as YFSETQ. V lost 0 bases and J lost 2, with 6 bases in between. This CDR3 reads CASSLEQAGANVLTF. As DNA, the CDR3 is TGCGCCAGCAGCTTGGAACAAGCTGGGGCCAACGTCCTGACTTTC.

This chain joins TRBV6-5 and TRBJ1-5, with 9 nucleotides matching TRBD1. Germline CDR1 and CDR2: MNHEY and SVGAGI. The J segment lost 8 bases and the V segment lost 4 bases, leaving 3 bases of the junction unmatched. The CDR3 extends over 13 amino acids. CDR3 region: CASSSGTGKPQHF. In nucleotides, the CDR3 is TGTGCCAGCAGTTCCGGGACAGGGAAGCCCCAGCATTTT.